The rows below give T cell receptor beta chains drawn from one sample of a study of blood T cell repertoires in COVID-19. The protocol was immunoSEQ multiplex PCR, while the TCRdb copy is restricted to in-frame clones and leaves out a portion. Of about 250,000 clones listed, about nine tenths are singletons. Sequenced material: peripheral blood. The receptors were gathered from a woman in her 30s with COVID-19, enrolled during active disease. Each CDR3 is given with its conserved first and last residue.

v_call	cdr3_aa
TRBV13	CASSQSVVGRGPGDTQYF
TRBV25-1	CASSLSGGAGGENEQFF
TRBV5-6	CASSLGIVAGGGYEQYF
TRBV2	CASSERGPPIGTQYF
TRBV25-1	CASSEIDRAYEQYF
TRBV6-5	CASSYSSGGLTDTQYF
TRBV6-5	CASSYGPGGSSYEQYF
TRBV19	CATAADRGSYGYTF
TRBV5-1	CASSYFDRDYEQYF
TRBV6-5	CASHRDSASRTQYF
TRBV3-1/TRBV3-2	CASSPSLDRVSSTDTQYF
TRBV11-3	CASSQTGGREAFF
TRBV19	CASSIGQGRTEAFF
TRBV5-1	CASSPTSGGAEQYF
TRBV9	CASSVGGISGGPYEQYF
TRBV15	CATNLGTLNTEAFF
TRBV3-1/TRBV3-2	CASSQDQVRSAYEAFF
TRBV28	CASSRTESNQPQHF
TRBV5-1	CASSLAVGDYEQYF
TRBV7-9	CASSLLAGSYNEQFF
TRBV7-6	CASSSQGEAFF
TRBV4-1	CASSPAPRGTAQHF
TRBV11-2	CASSLDPREPSAYTNTEAFF
TRBV11-2	CASSATPDRGPSYEQYF
TRBV24-1	CATSDGGTKETQYF
TRBV28	CASSLGTGRTYGYTF
TRBV5-8	CASSLGPQETQYF
TRBV7-6	CASSLVPGVNEQFF